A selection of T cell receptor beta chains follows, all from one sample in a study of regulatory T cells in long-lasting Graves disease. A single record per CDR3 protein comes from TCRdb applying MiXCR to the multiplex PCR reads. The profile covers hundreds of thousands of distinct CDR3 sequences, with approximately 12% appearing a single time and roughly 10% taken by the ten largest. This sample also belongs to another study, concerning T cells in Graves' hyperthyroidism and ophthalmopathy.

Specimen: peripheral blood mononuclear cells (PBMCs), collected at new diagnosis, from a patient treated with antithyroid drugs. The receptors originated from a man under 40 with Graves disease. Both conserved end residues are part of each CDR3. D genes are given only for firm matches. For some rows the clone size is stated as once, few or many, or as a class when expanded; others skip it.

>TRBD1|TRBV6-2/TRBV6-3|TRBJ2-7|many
CASSYSQGTGVEQYF
TGTGCCAGCAGTTATTCCCAGGGGACAGGGGTCGAGCAGTACTTC
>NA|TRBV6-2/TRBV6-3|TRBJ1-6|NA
CASSSGRNSSLHF
TGTGCCAGCAGTTCCGGACGGAATTCATCCCTCCACTTT
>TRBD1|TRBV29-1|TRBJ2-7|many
CSVGPRQGNYEQYF
TGCAGCGTTGGTCCCCGACAGGGAAATTACGAGCAGTACTTC
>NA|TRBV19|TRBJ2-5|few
CASSMFAGQGAETQYF
TGTGCCAGTAGTATGTTCGCAGGCCAAGGGGCAGAGACCCAGTACTTC
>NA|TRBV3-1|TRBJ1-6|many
CASGSATPLHF
TGTGCCAGCGGTTCGGCGACACCCCTCCACTTT
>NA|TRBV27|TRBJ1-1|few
CASSPLKRGPNTEAFF
TGTGCCAGCAGTCCTCTTAAGAGGGGCCCGAACACTGAAGCTTTCTTT
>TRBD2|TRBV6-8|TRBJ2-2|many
CASSERLAATGELFF
TGTGCCAGCAGTGAACGACTAGCGGCTACCGGGGAGCTGTTTTTT
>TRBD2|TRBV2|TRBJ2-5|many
CASSEREVQETQYF
TGTGCCAGCTCCGAGCGGGAGGTCCAAGAGACCCAGTACTTC
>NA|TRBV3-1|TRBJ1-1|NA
CASSGWGADTEAFF
TGTGCCAGCAGCGGCTGGGGAGCGGACACTGAAGCTTTCTTT
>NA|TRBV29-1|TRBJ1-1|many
CSVVRFMNTEAFF
TGCAGCGTTGTTAGATTCATGAACACTGAAGCTTTCTTT
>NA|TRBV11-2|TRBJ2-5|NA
CASSLGSTARETQYF
TGTGCCAGCAGCTTAGGATCGACGGCTCGGGAGACCCAGTACTTC
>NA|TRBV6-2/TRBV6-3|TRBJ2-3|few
CASAPFGGTHTQYF
TGTGCCAGCGCCCCATTCGGCGGGACGCATACGCAGTATTTT
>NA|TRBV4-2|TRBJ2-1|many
CASTQEGVLSYNEQFF
TGTGCCAGCACCCAGGAGGGGGTCCTCTCCTACAATGAGCAGTTCTTC
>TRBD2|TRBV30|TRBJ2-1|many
CAWSRPNSGREGEQFF
TGTGCCTGGAGTCGGCCCAACAGCGGAAGGGAGGGTGAGCAGTTCTTC
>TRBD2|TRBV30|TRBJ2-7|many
CAGIDSGRAYEQYF
TGTGCCGGGATCGACAGCGGGAGGGCCTACGAGCAGTACTTC
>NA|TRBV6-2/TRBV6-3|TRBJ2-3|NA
CASRELGDTQYF
TGTGCCAGCAGGGAGTTGGGAGATACGCAGTATTTT
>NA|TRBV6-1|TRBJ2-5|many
CASSGRVQETQYF
TGTGCCAGCAGTGGCAGAGTTCAAGAGACCCAGTACTTC
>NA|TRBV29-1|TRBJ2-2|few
CSVEAIGELFF
TGCAGCGTTGAGGCGATTGGGGAGCTGTTTTTT
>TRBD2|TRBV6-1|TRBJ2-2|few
CASSGRLAAGRTGELFF
TGTGCCAGCAGTGGTCGACTAGCGGCGGGCCGCACCGGGGAGCTGTTTTTT
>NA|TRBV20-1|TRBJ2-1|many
CSGEEVAASSYNEQFF
TGCAGTGGAGAAGAAGTAGCGGCGAGCTCCTACAATGAGCAGTTCTTC
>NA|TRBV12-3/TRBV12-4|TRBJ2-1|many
CASRQIAEQFF
TGTGCCAGCAGACAAATCGCTGAGCAGTTCTTC
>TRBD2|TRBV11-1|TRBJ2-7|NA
CASSISGSWEQYF
TGTGCCAGCAGCATTAGCGGGAGTTGGGAGCAGTACTTC
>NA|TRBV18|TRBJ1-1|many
CASSPRELNTEAFF
TGTGCCAGCTCACCAAGGGAGCTGAACACTGAAGCTTTCTTT
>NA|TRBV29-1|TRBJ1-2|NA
CSVPKWGEANYGYTF
TGCAGCGTCCCCAAGTGGGGGGAGGCTAACTATGGCTACACCTTC
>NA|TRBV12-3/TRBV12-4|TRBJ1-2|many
CASSFGQTNYGYTF
TGTGCCAGCAGTTTTGGACAGACTAACTATGGCTACACCTTC
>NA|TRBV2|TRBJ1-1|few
CASSQGAVTEAFF
TGTGCCAGCTCTCAGGGTGCGGTAACTGAAGCTTTCTTT
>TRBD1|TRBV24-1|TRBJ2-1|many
CATSVDREYNEQFF
TGTGCCACCAGTGTGGACAGGGAGTACAATGAGCAGTTCTTC
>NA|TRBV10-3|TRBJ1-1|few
CAISEEARVRNTEAFF
TGTGCCATCAGTGAAGAGGCCAGGGTGCGGAACACTGAAGCTTTCTTT
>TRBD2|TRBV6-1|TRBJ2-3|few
CASSPSGRAGTDTQYF
TGTGCCAGCAGTCCTAGCGGGAGGGCGGGCACAGATACGCAGTATTTT
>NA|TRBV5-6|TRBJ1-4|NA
CASSLFRQTNEKLFF
TGTGCCAGCAGCTTGTTTCGGCAGACGAATGAAAAACTGTTTTTT
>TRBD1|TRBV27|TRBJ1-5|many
CASSNRGAPNQPQHF
TGTGCCAGCAGCAACAGGGGGGCCCCCAATCAGCCCCAGCATTTT
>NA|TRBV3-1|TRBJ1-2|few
CASSQDRGRVGGYTF
TGTGCCAGCAGCCAAGATAGAGGCAGGGTAGGCGGCTACACCTTC
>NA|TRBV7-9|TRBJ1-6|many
CASSLVLGSYNSPLHF
TGTGCCAGCAGCTTAGTTTTAGGCTCCTATAATTCACCCCTCCACTTT
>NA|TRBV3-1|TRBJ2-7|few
CASSQGPPGPMHEQYF
TGTGCCAGCAGCCAAGGCCCCCCAGGACCCATGCACGAGCAGTACTTC
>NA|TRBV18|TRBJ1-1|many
CASSPPDPRMAFF
TGTGCCAGCTCACCCCCGGATCCAAGGATGGCTTTCTTT
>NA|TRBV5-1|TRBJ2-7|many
CASSRPTWNEQYF
TGCGCCAGCAGCCGACCCACATGGAACGAGCAGTACTTC
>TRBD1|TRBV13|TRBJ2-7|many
CASSPRDRVSGYEQYF
TGTGCCAGCAGCCCCCGGGACAGGGTCTCGGGGTACGAGCAGTACTTC
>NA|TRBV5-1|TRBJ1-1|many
CASSLVGQPMNTEAFF
TGCGCCAGCAGCTTGGTAGGACAGCCCATGAACACTGAAGCTTTCTTT
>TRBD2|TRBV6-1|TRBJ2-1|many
CASNTSVGDEQFF
TGTGCCAGCAACACTAGCGTGGGCGATGAGCAGTTCTTC
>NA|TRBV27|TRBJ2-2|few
CATKADSNTGELFF
TGTGCCACAAAAGCGGACTCGAACACCGGGGAGCTGTTTTTT
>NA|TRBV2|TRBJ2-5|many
CASSGLLMETQYF
TGTGCCAGCAGTGGGCTCCTAATGGAGACCCAGTACTTC
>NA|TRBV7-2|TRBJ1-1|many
CASSLATGINTEAFF
TGTGCCAGCAGCTTAGCGACAGGAATAAACACTGAAGCTTTCTTT
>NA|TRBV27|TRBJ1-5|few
CASSLRQGINQPQHF
TGTGCCAGCAGTTTGAGGCAGGGAATTAATCAGCCCCAGCATTTT
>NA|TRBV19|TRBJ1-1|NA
CASSREVGEAFF
TGTGCCAGTAGCCGGGAAGTCGGTGAAGCTTTCTTT
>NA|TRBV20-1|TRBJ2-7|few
CSANPGGSMKGPYEQYF
TGCAGTGCTAATCCCGGCGGATCTATGAAGGGCCCCTACGAGCAGTACTTC
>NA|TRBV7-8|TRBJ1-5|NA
CASSLSRTNQPQHF
TGTGCCAGCAGCTTATCTCGTACCAATCAGCCCCAGCATTTT
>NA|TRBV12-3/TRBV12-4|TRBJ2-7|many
CASSPGESSYEQYF
TGTGCCAGCAGTCCAGGGGAGAGCTCCTACGAGCAGTACTTC
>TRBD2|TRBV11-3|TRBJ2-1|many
CASSLGGLAGPGEQFF
TGTGCCAGCAGCTTAGGGGGACTAGCGGGACCAGGTGAGCAGTTCTTC
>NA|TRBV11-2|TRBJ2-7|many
CASSPMSGKGETYF
TGTGCCAGCAGCCCCATGTCGGGCAAGGGAGAGACGTACTTC
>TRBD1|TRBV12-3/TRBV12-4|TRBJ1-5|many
CASSPTGGGQPQHF
TGTGCCAGCAGCCCTACAGGGGGAGGGCAGCCCCAGCATTTT
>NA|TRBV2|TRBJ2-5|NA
CVSRETPFPAVETQYF
TGTGTCAGCAGAGAGACTCCTTTCCCCGCAGTTGAGACCCAGTACTTC
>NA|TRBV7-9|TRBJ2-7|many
CASSWVSYEQYF
TGTGCCAGCAGCTGGGTCTCATACGAGCAGTACTTC
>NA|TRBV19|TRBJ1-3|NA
CASSIWNSGNTIYF
TGTGCCAGTAGTATATGGAACTCTGGAAACACCATATATTTT
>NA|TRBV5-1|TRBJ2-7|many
CASSFGLTETYEQYF
TGCGCCAGCAGCTTTGGTCTAACAGAAACCTACGAGCAGTACTTC